This TCR beta chain came from a study of early T cells in non-severe SARS-CoV-2 infection. Using its own MiXCR run on the 5' RACE reads, TCRdb lists one record per CDR3 protein. The sample lists roughly 86,000 distinct CDR3 sequences, 5% to 7% occurring once. In its sample, this clonotype was seen many times. J was trimmed by 7 bases and V by 4 bases; bases with no gene match: 4. The CDR3 consists of 14 residues. Germline-derived CDR1 and CDR2 are MNHNY and SVGAGI (reference sequence). The rearrangement joins TRBV6-6 to TRBJ1-1; 12 bases are a match to TRBD1. The specimen sequenced was whole blood. The sequence was obtained from an adult who was a healthcare worker with PCR-confirmed SARS-CoV-2 infection or an uninfected control (not recorded which). The CDR3 DNA follows: TGTGCCAGCAGTTTGGGACAGGGGGCTAGTGAAGCTTTCTTT. Translating gives CASSLGQGASEAFF.